A single TCR beta chain is shown here with its context. Its antigen is still unknown. CDR1 and CDR2 from the germline V gene are MNHNS and SASEGT. Trimming took 7 bases from V and 1 from J; bases not matched to a gene: 2. The CDR3 covers 13 residues. The data were obtained in a study of cytomegalovirus exposure and HLA in healthy donors. Profiled with immunoSEQ multiplex PCR; TCRdb holds only in-frame clones, not every one. The table includes about 190,000 clones, roughly 84% detected once. Study-level results: Subsequent analysis of the approximately 110 validation repertoires found a tendency for first-cohort TCR clusters to co-occur.

The sequencing sample was made of PBMCs. The clonotype was recovered from a man aged 18 to 30 in good health and CMV-seropositive. The chain has TRBV6-1 and TRBJ1-1; 8 nucleotides agree with TRBD1. The DNA for the CDR3 is TGTGCCAGCACCAGGGGGCAGAACACTGAAGCTTTCTTT. Translated: CASTRGQNTEAFF.